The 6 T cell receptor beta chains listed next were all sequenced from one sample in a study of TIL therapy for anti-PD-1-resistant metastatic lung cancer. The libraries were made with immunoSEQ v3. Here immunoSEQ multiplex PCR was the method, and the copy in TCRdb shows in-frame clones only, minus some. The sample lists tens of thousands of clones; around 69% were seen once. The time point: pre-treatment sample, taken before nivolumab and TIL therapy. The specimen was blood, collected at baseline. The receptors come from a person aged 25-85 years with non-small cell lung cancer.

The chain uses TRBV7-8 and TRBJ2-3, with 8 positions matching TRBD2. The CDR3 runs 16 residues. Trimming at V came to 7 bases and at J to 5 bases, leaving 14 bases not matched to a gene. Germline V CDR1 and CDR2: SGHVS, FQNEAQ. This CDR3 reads CASMEERGGWGDTQYF. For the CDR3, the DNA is TGTGCCAGCATGGAAGAACGGGGGGGCTGGGGAGATACGCAGTATTTT.

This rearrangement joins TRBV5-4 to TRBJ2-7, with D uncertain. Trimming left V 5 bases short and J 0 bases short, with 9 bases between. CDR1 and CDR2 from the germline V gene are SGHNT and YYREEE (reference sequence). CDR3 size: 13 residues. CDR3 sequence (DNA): TGTGCCAGCAGTACTTTGGGCTCCTACGAGCAGTACTTC. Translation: CASSTLGSYEQYF.

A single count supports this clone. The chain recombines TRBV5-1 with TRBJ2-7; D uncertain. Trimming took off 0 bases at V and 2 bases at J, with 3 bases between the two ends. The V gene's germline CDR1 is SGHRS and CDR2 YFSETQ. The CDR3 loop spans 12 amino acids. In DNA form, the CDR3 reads TGCGCCAGCAGCTTGGGCGCCTACGAGCAGTACTTC. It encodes CASSLGAYEQYF.

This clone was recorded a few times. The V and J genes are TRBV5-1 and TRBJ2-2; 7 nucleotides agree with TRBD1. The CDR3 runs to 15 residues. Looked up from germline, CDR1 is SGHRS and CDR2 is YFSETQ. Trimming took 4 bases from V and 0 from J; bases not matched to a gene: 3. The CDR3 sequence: CASSPGTANTGELFF. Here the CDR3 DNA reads TGCGCCAGCAGCCCCGGGACAGCGAACACCGGGGAGCTGTTTTTT.

CDR3 DNA: TGTGCCAGCAGCCTGACAGGGGCTTCCTACGAGCAGTACTTC. Encoded protein: CASSLTGASYEQYF. V usage is TRBV5-6 and J usage is TRBJ2-7; 8 bases align to TRBD1. V shed 4 bases, J shed 1 base, and the junction held 4 bases outside the gene matches. Germline CDR1 SGHDT, CDR2 YYEEEE. CDR3 size: 14 residues.

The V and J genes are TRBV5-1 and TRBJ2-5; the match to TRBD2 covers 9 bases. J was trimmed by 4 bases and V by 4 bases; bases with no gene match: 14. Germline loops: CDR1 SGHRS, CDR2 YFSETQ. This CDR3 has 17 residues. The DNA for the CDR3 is TGCGCCAGCAGCCGAATCCCAGGGGCGGGAGGGGGAGAGACCCAGTACTTC. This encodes CASSRIPGAGGGETQYF.